This T cell receptor beta chain is from a study of cytomegalovirus exposure and HLA in healthy donors. Regarding the study as a whole: The classifier was said to identify cytomegalovirus status with high specificity and sensitivity.

Germline V gene lookup returns CDR1 WNHNN and CDR2 SYGVQD (reference sequence). The CDR3 loop spans 13 amino acids. J was trimmed by 9 bases and V by 6 bases; bases with no gene match: 5. Sequenced by immunoSEQ multiplex PCR; TCRdb stores in-frame clones only, minus some. The profile shows over 150,000 clones, more than 65% of them singletons. As regards this clone: The antigen is undetermined.

Sequenced sample: PBMCs. The chain employs TRBV10-1 and TRBJ1-2, with 12 bases identical to TRBD1. This TCR came from a woman aged 18-29 years in good health and CMV-seropositive. The CDR3 bases are TGCGCCAGCAGCCCGGGACAGGGGGCGAGCTACACCTTC. Amino acid sequence: CASSPGQGASYTF.